This TCR beta chain was identified in a study of shared clonotypes between healthy human individuals. About the study: Plates per donor: three CD4 naive, three CD4 memory, two CD8 naive, one CD8 memory. Study-level points and caveats: Some clonotypes were shared by all four sorted-subset donors, while others were not shared. The non-shared ones had lower generation probabilities than the shared ones.

For this clone: Its antigen is unidentified.

Trimming left V 0 bases short and J 2 bases short, with 21 bases between. The CDR3 contains 19 residues. CDR1 SGDLS and CDR2 YYNGEE come from the germline V gene. TCRdb keeps only in-frame clones here, not all; method: immunoSEQ multiplex PCR. Of some 2,500,000 clones in the sample, less than 95% are singletons; the top ten hold approximately 0.39%. This chain links TRBV9 with TRBJ1-3, with D possibly TRBD1 on 5 matching bases. Sequenced material: naive CD4+ T cells from PBMCs. Indicated subset: CD45RA+ positively selected. The source is a man aged 18 to 30 in good health. Some clones in this sample may be carry-over from other donors' samples. The chain's CDR3 is CASSVAKGLGKTPGNTIYF. The CDR3 DNA sequence: TGTGCCAGCAGCGTAGCTAAGGGGTTAGGGAAGACCCCTGGAAACACCATATATTTT.